This T cell receptor (beta chain) was sequenced during a study of T cells in Graves' hyperthyroidism and ophthalmopathy. Researchers amplified the TCR beta CDR3 regions from RNA transcripts. A first-round RT-PCR of the TCR CDR3 used the HTBI primer set. TCRdb recomputed calls from the multiplex PCR reads with MiXCR, one row per CDR3 protein. The sample holds nearly 600,000 distinct CDR3 sequences, 13% to 15% seen once. Study-wide results and limits: In the blood, most expanded thyroid clonotypes above 0.001 appeared as well.

For this clonotype: Antigen specificity is unknown.

Germline V lookup: CDR1 KGHDR, CDR2 SFDVKD. The CDR3 is 15 amino acids. The V segment lost 4 bases and the J segment 4 bases; nucleotides outside the gene matches: 6. The receptor's source is a woman in her late teens or twenties with Graves' ophthalmopathy. Sequencing was carried out using blood. The genes are TRBV24-1 and TRBJ1-2, with 9 nucleotides matching TRBD1. The CDR3, as DNA: TGTGCCACCAGTGACGGACAGGGGTATGGCTATGGCTACACCTTC. Translation: CATSDGQGYGYGYTF.